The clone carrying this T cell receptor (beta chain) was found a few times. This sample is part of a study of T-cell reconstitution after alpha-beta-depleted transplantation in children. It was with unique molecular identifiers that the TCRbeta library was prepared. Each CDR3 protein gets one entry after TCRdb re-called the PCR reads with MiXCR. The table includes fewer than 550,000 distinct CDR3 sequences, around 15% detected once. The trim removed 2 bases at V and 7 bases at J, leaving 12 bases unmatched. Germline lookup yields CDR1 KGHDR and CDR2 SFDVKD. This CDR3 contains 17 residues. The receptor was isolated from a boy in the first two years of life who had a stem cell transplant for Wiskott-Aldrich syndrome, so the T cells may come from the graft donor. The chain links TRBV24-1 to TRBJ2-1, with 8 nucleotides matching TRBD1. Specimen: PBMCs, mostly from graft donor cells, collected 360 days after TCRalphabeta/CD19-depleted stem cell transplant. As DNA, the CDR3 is TGTGCCACCAGTGATTGGGGCAGGGGGCTAGGGAAAAATGAGCAGTTCTTC. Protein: CATSDWGRGLGKNEQFF.